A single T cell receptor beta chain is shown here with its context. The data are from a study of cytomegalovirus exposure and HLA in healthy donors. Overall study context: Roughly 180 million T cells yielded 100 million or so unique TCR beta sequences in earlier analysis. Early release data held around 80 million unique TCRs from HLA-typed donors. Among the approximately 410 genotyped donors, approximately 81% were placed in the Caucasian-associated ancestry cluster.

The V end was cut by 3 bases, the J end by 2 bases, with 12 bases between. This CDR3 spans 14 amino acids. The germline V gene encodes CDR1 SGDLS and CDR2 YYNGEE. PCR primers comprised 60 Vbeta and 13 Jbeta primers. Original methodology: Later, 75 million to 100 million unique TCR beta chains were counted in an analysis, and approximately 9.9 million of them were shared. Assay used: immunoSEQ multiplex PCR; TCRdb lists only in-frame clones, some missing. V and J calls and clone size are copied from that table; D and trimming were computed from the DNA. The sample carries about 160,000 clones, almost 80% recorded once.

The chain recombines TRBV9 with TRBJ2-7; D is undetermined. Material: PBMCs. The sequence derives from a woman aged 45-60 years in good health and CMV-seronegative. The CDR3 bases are TGTGCCAGCAGCGCCCCCGGAGAGACCTACGAGCAGTACTTC. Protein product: CASSAPGETYEQYF.